Listed here is a single T cell receptor (beta chain). The CDR3 end lies 3 residues beyond the end of the read and is filled in from the germline J gene. The data belong to a study of T cells in women clearing cervical HPV infection. The V and J ends lost 5 bases and 5 bases, in that order; junction bases with no gene match: 10. The CDR3 covers 15 residues. Per germline, CDR1 SNHLY and CDR2 FYNNEI. Method: immunoSEQ multiplex PCR; TCRdb's copy keeps in-frame clones and lacks some. The table lists 39,000 or so clones, with under 8.5% in the top ten. The origin of this receptor is a woman between 18 and 70 years old with a cervical HPV16 infection that either progressed to CIN3+ or cleared (not recorded which). V gene TRBV2 combines with J gene TRBJ2-5; TRBD2 matches 8 bases. Sequencing input: blood buffy coat. The CDR3 reads CASSKSGGGQETQYF. The CDR3 bases that were read are TGTGCCAGCAGTAAATCGGGGGGGGGCCAGGAGACC.